This T cell receptor beta chain was sequenced for a study of OX40 agonist ivuxolimab in advanced cancers. For the study at large: Head and neck, renal cell, melanoma or hepatocellular carcinoma were the cancers that dose-escalation patients had.

The CDR3 consists of 13 residues. Looked up from germline, CDR1 is MNHEY and CDR2 is SVGAGI. V was pared by 2 bases and J by 6 bases, with 11 bases between. Study results and limitations: Those patients achieving a partial response at 0.1-3.0 mg/kg showed among the lowest clonal expansion. Fewer expanded clones were found on average in CD4+ than in CD8+ T cells.

As regards this clone: Its matching antigen is unknown.

The timepoints at which blood was sampled were baseline, cycle 4 day 1, and cycle 7 day 1. Measured with immunoSEQ multiplex PCR; TCRdb has only the in-frame clones, and not every one. The data hold around 52,000 clones, with about 83% observed a single time. The J gene is TRBJ2-7, the V gene TRBV6-5; D not certain. The sequencing used CD4+ or CD8+ T cells sorted from blood, collected in a trial of the OX40 agonist ivuxolimab. The source is an adult with an advanced solid tumor such as melanoma, head and neck, liver or kidney cancer. This CDR3 is CASSYRVDGEQYF. Written as DNA, the CDR3 is TGTGCCAGCAGTTACAGGGTTGATGGCGAGCAGTACTTC.